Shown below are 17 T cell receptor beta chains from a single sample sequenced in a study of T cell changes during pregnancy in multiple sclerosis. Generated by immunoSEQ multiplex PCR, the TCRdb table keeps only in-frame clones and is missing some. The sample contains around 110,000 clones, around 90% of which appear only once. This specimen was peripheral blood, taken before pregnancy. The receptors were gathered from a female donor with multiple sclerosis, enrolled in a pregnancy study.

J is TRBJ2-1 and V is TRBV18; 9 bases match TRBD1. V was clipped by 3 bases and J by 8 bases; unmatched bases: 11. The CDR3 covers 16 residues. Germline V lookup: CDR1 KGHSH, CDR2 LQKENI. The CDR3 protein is CASSPLTGGHGDEQFF. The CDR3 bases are TGTGCCAGCTCACCTTTGACAGGGGGTCATGGGGATGAGCAGTTCTTC.

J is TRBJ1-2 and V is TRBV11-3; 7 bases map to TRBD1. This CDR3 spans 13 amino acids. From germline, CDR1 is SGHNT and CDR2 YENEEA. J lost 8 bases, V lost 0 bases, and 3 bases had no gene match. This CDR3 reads CASSLEQGDGYTF. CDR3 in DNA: TGTGCCAGCAGCTTAGAGCAGGGGGACGGCTACACCTTC.

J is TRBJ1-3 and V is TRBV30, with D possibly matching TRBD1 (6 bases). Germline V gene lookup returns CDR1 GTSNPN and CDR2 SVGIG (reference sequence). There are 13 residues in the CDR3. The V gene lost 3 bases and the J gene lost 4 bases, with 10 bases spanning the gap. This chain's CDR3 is CAWRGAPGNTIYF. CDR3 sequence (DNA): TGTGCCTGGAGGGGGGCGCCGGGAAACACCATATATTTT.

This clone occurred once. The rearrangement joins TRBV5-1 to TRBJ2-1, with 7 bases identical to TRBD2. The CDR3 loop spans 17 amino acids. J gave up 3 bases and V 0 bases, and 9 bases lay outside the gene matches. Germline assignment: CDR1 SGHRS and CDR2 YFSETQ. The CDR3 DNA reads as TGCGCCAGCAGCTTGGCGGGCCTAGCGGTGGTCTACAATGAGCAGTTCTTC. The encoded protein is CASSLAGLAVVYNEQFF.

The chain's CDR3 is CSASGSSYNEQFF. DNA for the CDR3: TGCAGCGCGAGCGGGAGCTCCTACAATGAGCAGTTCTTC. This chain links TRBV29-1 with TRBJ2-1; 8 bases are a match to TRBD2. From germline, CDR1 is SQVTM and CDR2 ANQGSEA. The V and J ends lost 7 bases and 0 bases, in that order; junction bases with no gene match: 2. This CDR3 contains 13 residues.

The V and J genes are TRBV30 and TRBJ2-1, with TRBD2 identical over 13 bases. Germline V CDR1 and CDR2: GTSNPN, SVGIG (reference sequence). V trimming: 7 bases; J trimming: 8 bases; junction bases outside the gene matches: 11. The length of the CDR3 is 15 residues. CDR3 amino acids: CAFTSGRAWRDEQFF. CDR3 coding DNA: TGTGCCTTTACTAGCGGGAGGGCCTGGCGCGATGAGCAGTTCTTC.

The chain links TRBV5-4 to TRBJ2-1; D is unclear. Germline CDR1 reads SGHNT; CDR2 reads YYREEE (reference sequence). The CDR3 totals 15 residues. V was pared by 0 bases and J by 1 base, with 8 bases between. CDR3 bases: TGTGCCAGCAGCTTGGGAGTAGCATCCTACAATGAGCAGTTCTTC. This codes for CASSLGVASYNEQFF.

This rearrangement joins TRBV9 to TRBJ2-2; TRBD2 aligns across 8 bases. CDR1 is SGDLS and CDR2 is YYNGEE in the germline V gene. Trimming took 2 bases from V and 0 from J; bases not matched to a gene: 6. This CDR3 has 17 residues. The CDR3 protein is CASSVLAGGANTGELFF. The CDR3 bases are TGTGCCAGCAGCGTGCTCGCGGGGGGAGCGAACACCGGGGAGCTGTTTTTT.

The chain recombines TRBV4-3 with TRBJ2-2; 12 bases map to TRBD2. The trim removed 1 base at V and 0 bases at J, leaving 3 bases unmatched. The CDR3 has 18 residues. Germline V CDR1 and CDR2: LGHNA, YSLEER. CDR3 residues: CASSQALAGGANTGELFF. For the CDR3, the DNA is TGCGCCAGCAGCCAAGCTCTAGCGGGGGGGGCGAACACCGGGGAGCTGTTTTTT.

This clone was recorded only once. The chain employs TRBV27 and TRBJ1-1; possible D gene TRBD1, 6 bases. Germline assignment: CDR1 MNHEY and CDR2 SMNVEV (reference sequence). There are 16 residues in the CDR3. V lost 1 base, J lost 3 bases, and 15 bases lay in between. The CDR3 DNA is TGTGCCAGCAGTTTATTAATCACAGGGAGGGACACTGAAGCTTTCTTT. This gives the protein CASSLLITGRDTEAFF.

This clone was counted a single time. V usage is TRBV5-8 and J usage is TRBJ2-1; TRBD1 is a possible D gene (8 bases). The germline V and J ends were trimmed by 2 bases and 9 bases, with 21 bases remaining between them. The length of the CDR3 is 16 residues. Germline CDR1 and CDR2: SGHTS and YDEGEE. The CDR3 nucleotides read TGTGCCAGCAGCTTTGGTGATTTACAGGGGGGGCGTGAGCAGTTCTTC. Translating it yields CASSFGDLQGGREQFF.

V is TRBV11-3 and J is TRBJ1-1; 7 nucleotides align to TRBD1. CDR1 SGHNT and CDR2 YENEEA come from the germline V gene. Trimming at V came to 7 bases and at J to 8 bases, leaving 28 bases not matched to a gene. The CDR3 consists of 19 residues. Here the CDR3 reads CASNQWTGGRIEGKGEAFF. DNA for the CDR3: TGTGCCAGCAACCAATGGACAGGCGGAAGGATAGAGGGGAAAGGGGAAGCTTTCTTT.

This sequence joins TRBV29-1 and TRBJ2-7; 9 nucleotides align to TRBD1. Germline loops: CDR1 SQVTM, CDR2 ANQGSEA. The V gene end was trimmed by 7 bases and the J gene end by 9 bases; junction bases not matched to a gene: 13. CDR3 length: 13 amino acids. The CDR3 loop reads CSANLQGAPMQYF. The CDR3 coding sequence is TGCAGCGCCAACTTACAGGGGGCGCCGATGCAGTACTTC.

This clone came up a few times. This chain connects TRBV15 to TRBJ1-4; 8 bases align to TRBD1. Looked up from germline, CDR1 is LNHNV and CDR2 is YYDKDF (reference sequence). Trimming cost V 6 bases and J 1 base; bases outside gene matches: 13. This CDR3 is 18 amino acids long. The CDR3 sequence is CATSPRDRLIKTNEKLFF. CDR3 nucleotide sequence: TGTGCCACCAGTCCCCGGGACAGGTTGATAAAAACTAATGAAAAACTGTTTTTT.

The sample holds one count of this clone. CDR3 DNA sequence: TGTGCCAGCAGCGCCACCGGGACAGCGAACACCGGGGAGCTGTTTTTT. This codes for CASSATGTANTGELFF. This chain connects TRBV7-3 to TRBJ2-2; 7 bases match TRBD1. Trimming took 5 bases from V and 0 from J; bases not matched to a gene: 6. This CDR3 contains 16 residues. The germline CDR1 and CDR2 sequences are SGHTA and FQGTGA.

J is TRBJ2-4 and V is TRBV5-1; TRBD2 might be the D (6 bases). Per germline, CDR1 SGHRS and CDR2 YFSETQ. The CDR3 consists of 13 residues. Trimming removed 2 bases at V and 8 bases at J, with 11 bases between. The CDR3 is CASSLGGWDIQYF. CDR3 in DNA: TGCGCCAGCAGCTTAGGAGGGTGGGACATTCAGTACTTC.

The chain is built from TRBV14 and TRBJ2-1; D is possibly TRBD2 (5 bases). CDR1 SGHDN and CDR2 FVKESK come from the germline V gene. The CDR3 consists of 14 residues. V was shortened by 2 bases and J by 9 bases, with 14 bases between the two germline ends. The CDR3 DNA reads TGTGCCAGCAGCCAAACTAGAATAAACGGTGAGCAGTTCTTC. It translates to CASSQTRINGEQFF.